What follows are 8 T cell receptor beta chains derived from one specimen sequenced in a study of shared clonotypes between healthy human individuals. The data were produced by immunoSEQ multiplex PCR, yet TCRdb's version contains in-frame clones alone and is incomplete. This table holds approximately 98,000 clones, roughly two thirds found once. Sequencing was done on a sample of memory CD8+ T cells sorted from blood. Subset denoted: CD45RO+ cells pooled with CCR7-negative TemRA cells. Receptors were obtained from a woman aged 30 to 39 in good health.

V gene TRBV28 combines with J gene TRBJ2-7; TRBD2 agrees at 7 bases. Germline CDR1 reads MDHEN; CDR2 reads SYDVKM. Germline trimming cut 3 bases from V and 3 bases from J; bases unmatched to any gene: 8. The CDR3 is made up of 15 amino acids. CDR3 in DNA: TGTGCCAGCAGTTTGCTCCAGCGGGATTACTACGAGCAGTACTTC. It encodes CASSLLQRDYYEQYF.

This chain links TRBV10-3 with TRBJ1-5, with a tentative D call TRBD1 (6 bases). The CDR3 has 13 amino acids. Germline loops: CDR1 ENHRY, CDR2 SYGVKD. Trimming took off 3 bases at V and 7 bases at J, with 10 bases between the two ends. In DNA, the CDR3 is TGTGCCATCAGTGATTCAGGGGAACAGCCCCAGCATTTT. Protein: CAISDSGEQPQHF.

In its sample, this clone was seen a few times. The chain carries TRBV28 and TRBJ2-5; 13 positions agree with TRBD2. The DNA end favors TRBJ2-7, so the J call may be wrong. Per germline, CDR1 MDHEN and CDR2 SYDVKM. This CDR3 region has 14 residues. The CDR3 DNA sequence: TGTGCCAGCAGTTTGGGACTAGCGGGATTCGAGCAGTACTTC. Translated, it gives CASSLGLAGFEQYF.

The chain links TRBV29-1 to TRBJ2-1; 10 bases agree with TRBD2. This CDR3 is built from 15 residues. V trimming: 5 bases; J trimming: 5 bases; junction bases outside the gene matches: 9. The germline V gene encodes CDR1 SQVTM and CDR2 ANQGSEA. The CDR3 loop reads CSVRGLAGVNNEQFF. CDR3 bases: TGCAGCGTTCGGGGTCTAGCGGGAGTAAACAATGAGCAGTTCTTC.

The genes are TRBV6-1 and TRBJ2-1; 7 nucleotides align to TRBD1. Looked up from germline, CDR1 is MNHNS and CDR2 is SASEGT. The CDR3 is made up of 14 amino acids. Germline trimming cut 5 bases from V and 6 bases from J; bases unmatched to any gene: 7. The CDR3 DNA sequence: TGTGCCAGCAGTCCGATGACAGGGCCCAATGAGCAGTTCTTC. It translates to CASSPMTGPNEQFF.

This clone showed up just once. The rearrangement joins TRBV6-1 to TRBJ1-5, with D tentatively TRBD1 (5 bases). The CDR3 spans 14 residues. Germline values: CDR1 MNHNS, CDR2 SASEGT. The V and J ends lost 8 bases and 3 bases respectively, with 14 bases between them. For the CDR3, the DNA is TGTGCCAGCCCAGTGGAAGGGGTCAATCAGCCCCAGCATTTT. Translated, it gives CASPVEGVNQPQHF.

The chain combines TRBV7-9 with TRBJ2-7; TRBD1 might be the D (5 bases). This CDR3 spans 15 amino acids. The V and J ends lost 4 bases and 2 bases respectively, with 15 bases between them. Germline CDR1 reads SEHNR; CDR2 reads FQNEAQ (reference sequence). The DNA of the CDR3 is TGTGCCAGCAGCTCCCCAAACAGGAGTACCTACGAGCAGTACTTC. This sequence encodes CASSSPNRSTYEQYF.

The genes are TRBV2 and TRBJ1-2, with D unclear. Trimming took off 10 bases at V and 5 bases at J, with 8 bases between the two ends. Germline values: CDR1 SNHLY, CDR2 FYNNEI. CDR3 length: 10 amino acids. This chain's CDR3 is CATWLYGYTF. The DNA of the CDR3 is TGTGCCACCTGGTTGTATGGCTACACCTTC.